The 2 T cell receptor beta chains listed next were all sequenced from one sample in a study of shared clonotypes between healthy human individuals. Generated by immunoSEQ multiplex PCR, the TCRdb table keeps only in-frame clones and is missing some. Counted here are approximately 530,000 clones, around 95% occurring once; the ten biggest clones make up under 0.065%. Sequenced material: naive CD4+ T cells sorted from blood. The subset here: CD45RA+ positively selected. These receptors were taken from a young woman in good health.

The rearrangement uses TRBV6-4 and TRBJ2-1; either TRBD1 or TRBD2 may supply D (5 bases each). Germline CDR1 and CDR2: MRHNA and SNTAGT. The CDR3 length is 16 residues. Trimming left V 0 bases short and J 10 bases short, with 19 bases between. CDR3 residues: CASSDSRSRGGREQFF. For the CDR3, the DNA is TGTGCCAGCAGTGACTCCCGAAGCCGGGGCGGCCGAGAGCAGTTCTTC.

The rearrangement joins TRBV27 to TRBJ2-3, with D hard to call. Germline CDR1 is MNHEY and CDR2 is SMNVEV (reference sequence). Trimming took off 8 bases at V and 10 bases at J, with 16 bases between the two ends. The CDR3 is 12 residues long. This CDR3 reads CASLTRWGSQYF. In DNA, the CDR3 is TGTGCCAGCTTAACGCGATGGGGATCGCAGTATTTT.